Sequencing of this TCR beta chain was carried out in a study of T cells in lung cancer brain metastases. About the research overall: Most of the 20 patients had smoked, with a median of about 38 pack-years.

Sequencing used immunoSEQ multiplex PCR; TCRdb keeps in-frame clones, though not all of them. The table lists 3,000 to 4,000 clones, about 90% of them singletons. General study findings and limits: FFPE DNA fragmentation may have prevented retrieving the complete T cell repertoire. Preoperative corticosteroid effects on brain metastasis T cell infiltration were not controlled. Few clones were shared between paired lesions (mean Morisita around 0.2); most were lesion-specific.

V lost 5 bases to trimming and J lost 0 bases; unmatched junction nucleotides: 4. Per germline, CDR1 KGHSH and CDR2 LQKENI. CDR3 length: 15 residues. Regarding this clone: What it binds is not known.

The origin of this receptor is a man in his sixties or seventies with non-small cell lung cancer. Material: tumor tissue from the primary lung tumor. This chain links TRBV18 with TRBJ2-4, with TRBD1 identical over 7 bases. The CDR3: CASSGDRLAKNIQYF. For the CDR3, the DNA is TGTGCCAGCTCAGGGGACAGACTAGCCAAAAACATTCAGTACTTC.